This T cell receptor beta chain was identified in a study of identical twins. Losses at the gene ends were 7 bases for V and 8 bases for J; bases not matched to a gene: 18. Germline values: CDR1 MNHNS, CDR2 SASEGT. The CDR3 length is 17 residues. TCRdb re-called the 5' RACE reads with MiXCR, one entry per CDR3 protein. Of around 490,000 distinct CDR3 sequences listed, around 15% are singletons. These data were also reused for a study on yellow fever vaccine responses in identical twins.

V gene TRBV6-1 combines with J gene TRBJ2-2, with 8 bases aligning to TRBD1. The sequencing input was CD4+ T cells sorted from blood. The TCR originated in a woman between 18 and 29 years old in good health. The CDR3 spells CASNPLGTGARTGELFF. CDR3 bases: TGTGCCAGCAACCCACTAGGGACAGGCGCCCGGACTGGGGAGCTGTTTTTT.